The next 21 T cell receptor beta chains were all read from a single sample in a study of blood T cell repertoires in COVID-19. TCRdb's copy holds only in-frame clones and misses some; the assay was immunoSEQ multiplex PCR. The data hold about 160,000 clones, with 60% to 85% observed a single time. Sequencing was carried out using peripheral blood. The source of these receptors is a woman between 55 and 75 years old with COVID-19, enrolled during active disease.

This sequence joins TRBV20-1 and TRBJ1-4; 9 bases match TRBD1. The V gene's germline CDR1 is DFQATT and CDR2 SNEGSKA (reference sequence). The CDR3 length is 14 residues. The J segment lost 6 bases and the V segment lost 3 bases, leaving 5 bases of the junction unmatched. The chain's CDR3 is CSASWTGADEKLFF. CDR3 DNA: TGCAGTGCTAGTTGGACAGGGGCGGATGAAAAACTGTTTTTT.

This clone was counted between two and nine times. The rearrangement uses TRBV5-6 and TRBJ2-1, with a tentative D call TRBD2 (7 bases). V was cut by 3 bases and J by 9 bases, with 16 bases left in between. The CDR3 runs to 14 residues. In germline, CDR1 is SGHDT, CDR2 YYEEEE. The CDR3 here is CASSWGGEDGEQFF. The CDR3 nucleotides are TGTGCCAGCAGCTGGGGGGGCGAGGACGGTGAGCAGTTCTTC.

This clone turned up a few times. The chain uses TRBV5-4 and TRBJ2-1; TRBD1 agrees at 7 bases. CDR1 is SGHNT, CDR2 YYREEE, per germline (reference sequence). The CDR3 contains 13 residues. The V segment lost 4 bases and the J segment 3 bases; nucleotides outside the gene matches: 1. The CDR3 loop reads CASSRDSYNEQFF. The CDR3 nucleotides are TGTGCCAGCAGCAGGGACAGCTACAATGAGCAGTTCTTC.

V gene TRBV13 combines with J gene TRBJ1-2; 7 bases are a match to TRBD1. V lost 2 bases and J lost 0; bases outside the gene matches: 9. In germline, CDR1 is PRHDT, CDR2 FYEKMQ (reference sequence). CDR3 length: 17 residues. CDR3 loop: CASSLSMLGTANYGYTF. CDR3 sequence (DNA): TGTGCCAGCAGCTTATCGATGCTCGGGACAGCTAACTATGGCTACACCTTC.

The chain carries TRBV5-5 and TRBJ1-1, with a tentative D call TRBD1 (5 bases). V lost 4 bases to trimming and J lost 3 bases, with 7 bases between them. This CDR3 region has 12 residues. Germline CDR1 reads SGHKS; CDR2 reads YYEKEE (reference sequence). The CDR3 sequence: CASSLQDTEAFF. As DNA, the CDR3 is TGTGCCAGCAGCCTACAGGACACTGAAGCTTTCTTT. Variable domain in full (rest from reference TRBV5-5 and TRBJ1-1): DAGVTQSPTHLIKTRGQQVTLRCSPISGHKSVSWYQQVLGQGPQFIFQYYEKEERGRGNFPDRFSARQFPNYSSELNVNALLLGDSALYLCASSLQDTEAFFGQGTRLTVV.

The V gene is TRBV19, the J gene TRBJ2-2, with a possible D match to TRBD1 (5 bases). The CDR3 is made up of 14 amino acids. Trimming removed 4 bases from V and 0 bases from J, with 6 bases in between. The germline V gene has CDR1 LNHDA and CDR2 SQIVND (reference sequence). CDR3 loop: CASSTQANTGELFF. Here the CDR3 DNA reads TGTGCCAGTAGTACACAGGCGAACACCGGGGAGCTGTTTTTT.

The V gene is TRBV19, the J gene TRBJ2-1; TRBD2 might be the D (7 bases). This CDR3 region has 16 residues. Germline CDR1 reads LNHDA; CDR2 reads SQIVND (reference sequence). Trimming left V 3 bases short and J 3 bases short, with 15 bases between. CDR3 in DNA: TGTGCCAGTAGTATCCTAGGGGGGGTCAGCTACAATGAGCAGTTCTTC. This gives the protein CASSILGGVSYNEQFF. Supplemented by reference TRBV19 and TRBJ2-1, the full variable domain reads DGGITQSPKYLFRKEGQNVTLSCEQNLNHDAMYWYRQDPGQGLRLIYYSQIVNDFQKGDIAEGYSVSREKKESFPLTVTSAQKNPTAFYLCASSILGGVSYNEQFFGPGTRLTVL.

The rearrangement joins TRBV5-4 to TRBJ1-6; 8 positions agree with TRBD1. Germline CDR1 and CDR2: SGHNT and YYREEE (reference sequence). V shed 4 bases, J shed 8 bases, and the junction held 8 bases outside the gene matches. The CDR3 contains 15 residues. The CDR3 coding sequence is TGTGCCAGCAGCGGGACAGGAGGCAGGGATTCACCCCTCCACTTT. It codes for CASSGTGGRDSPLHF. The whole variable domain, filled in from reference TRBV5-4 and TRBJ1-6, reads ETGVTQSPTHLIKTRGQQVTLRCSSQSGHNTVSWYQQALGQGPQFIFQYYREEENGRGNFPPRFSGLQFPNYSSELNVNALELDDSALYLCASSGTGGRDSPLHFGNGTRLTVT.

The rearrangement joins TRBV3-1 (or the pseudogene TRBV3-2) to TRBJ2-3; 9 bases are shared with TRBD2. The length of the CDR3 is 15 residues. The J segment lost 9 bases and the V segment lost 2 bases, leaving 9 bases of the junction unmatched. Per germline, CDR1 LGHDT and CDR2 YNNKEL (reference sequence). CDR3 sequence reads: CASSQYAGGQGTQYF. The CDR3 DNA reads TGTGCCAGCAGCCAATATGCGGGGGGGCAGGGCACGCAGTATTTT.

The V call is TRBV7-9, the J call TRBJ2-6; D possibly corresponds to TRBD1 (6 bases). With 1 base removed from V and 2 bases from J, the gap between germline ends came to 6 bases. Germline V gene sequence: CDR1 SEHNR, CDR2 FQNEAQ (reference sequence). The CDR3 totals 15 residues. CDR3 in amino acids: CASSLEGAGANVLTF. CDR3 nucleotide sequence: TGTGCCAGCAGCTTAGAGGGGGCTGGGGCCAACGTCCTGACTTTC.

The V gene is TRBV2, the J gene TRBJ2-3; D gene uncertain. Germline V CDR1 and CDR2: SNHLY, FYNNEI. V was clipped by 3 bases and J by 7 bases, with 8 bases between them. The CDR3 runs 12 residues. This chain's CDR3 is CASSEFSNTQYF. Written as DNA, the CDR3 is TGTGCCAGCAGTGAGTTTTCAAATACGCAGTATTTT. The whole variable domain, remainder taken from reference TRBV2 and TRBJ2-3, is EPEVTQTPSHQVTQMGQEVILRCVPISNHLYFYWYRQILGQKVEFLVSFYNNEISEKSEIFDDQFSVERPDGSNFTLKIRSTKLEDSAMYFCASSEFSNTQYFGPGTRLTVL.

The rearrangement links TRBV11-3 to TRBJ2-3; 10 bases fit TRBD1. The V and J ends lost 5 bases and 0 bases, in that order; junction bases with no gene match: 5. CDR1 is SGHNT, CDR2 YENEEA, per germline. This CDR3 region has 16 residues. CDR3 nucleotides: TGTGCCAGCAGCCGTTCGACAGGGGGCAGCACAGATACGCAGTATTTT. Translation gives CASSRSTGGSTDTQYF. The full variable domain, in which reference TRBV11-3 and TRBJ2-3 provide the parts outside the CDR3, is EAGVVQSPRYKIIEKKQPVAFWCNPISGHNTLYWYLQNLGQGPELLIRYENEEAVDDSQLPKDRFSAERLKGVDSTLKIQPAELGDSAVYLCASSRSTGGSTDTQYFGPGTRLTVL.

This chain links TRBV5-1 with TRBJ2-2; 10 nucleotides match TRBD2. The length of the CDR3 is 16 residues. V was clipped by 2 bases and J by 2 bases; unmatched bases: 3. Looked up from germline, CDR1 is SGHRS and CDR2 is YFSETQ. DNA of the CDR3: TGCGCCAGCAGCTTAATACTAGCGGGAAACACCGGGGAGCTGTTTTTT. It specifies CASSLILAGNTGELFF.

The CDR3 DNA reads TGTGCCAGCAGTTCTAGCGGGGGCTTCTCGGGCCAAGAGACCCAGTACTTC. This translates into CASSSSGGFSGQETQYF. The rearrangement uses TRBV27 and TRBJ2-5; 10 nucleotides agree with TRBD2. The V and J ends lost 4 bases and 1 base, in that order; junction bases with no gene match: 9. CDR3 length equals 17 residues. CDR1 is MNHEY, CDR2 SMNVEV, per germline (reference sequence).

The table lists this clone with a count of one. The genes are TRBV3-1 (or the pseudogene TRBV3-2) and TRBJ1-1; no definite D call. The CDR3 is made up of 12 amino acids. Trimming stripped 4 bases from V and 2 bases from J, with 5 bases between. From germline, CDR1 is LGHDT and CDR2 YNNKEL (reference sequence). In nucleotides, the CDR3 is TGTGCCAGCAGCCTCTTAAACACTGAAGCTTTCTTT. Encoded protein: CASSLLNTEAFF.

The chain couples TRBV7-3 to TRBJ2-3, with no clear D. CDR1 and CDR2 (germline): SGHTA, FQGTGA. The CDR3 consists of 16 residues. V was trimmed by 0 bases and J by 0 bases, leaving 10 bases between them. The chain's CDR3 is CASSLTIALSTDTQYF. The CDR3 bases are TGTGCCAGCAGCTTAACGATCGCACTAAGCACAGATACGCAGTATTTT.

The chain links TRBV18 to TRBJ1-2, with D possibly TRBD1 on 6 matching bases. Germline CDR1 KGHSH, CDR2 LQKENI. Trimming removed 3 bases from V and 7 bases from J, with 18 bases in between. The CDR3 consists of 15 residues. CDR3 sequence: CASSPNRDPGSGYTF. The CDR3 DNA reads TGTGCCAGCTCACCCAACAGGGACCCTGGCTCTGGCTACACCTTC.

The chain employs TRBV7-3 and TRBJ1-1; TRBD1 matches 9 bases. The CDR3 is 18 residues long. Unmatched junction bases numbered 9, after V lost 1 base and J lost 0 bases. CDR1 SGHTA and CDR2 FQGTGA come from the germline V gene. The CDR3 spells CASSLRAGTGRLNTEAFF. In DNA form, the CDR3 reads TGTGCCAGCAGCTTAAGGGCCGGGACAGGGAGGCTGAACACTGAAGCTTTCTTT. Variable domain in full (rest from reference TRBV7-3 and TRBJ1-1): GAGVSQTPSNKVTEKGKYVELRCDPISGHTALYWYRQSLGQGPEFLIYFQGTGAADDSGLPNDRFFAVRPEGSVSTLKIQRTERGDSAVYLCASSLRAGTGRLNTEAFFGQGTRLTVV.

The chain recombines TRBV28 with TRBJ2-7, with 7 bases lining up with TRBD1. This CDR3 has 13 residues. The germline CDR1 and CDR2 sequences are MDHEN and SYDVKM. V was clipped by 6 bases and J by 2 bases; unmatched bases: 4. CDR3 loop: CASREDRAYEQYF. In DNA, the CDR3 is TGTGCCAGCAGAGAAGACAGGGCCTACGAGCAGTACTTC.

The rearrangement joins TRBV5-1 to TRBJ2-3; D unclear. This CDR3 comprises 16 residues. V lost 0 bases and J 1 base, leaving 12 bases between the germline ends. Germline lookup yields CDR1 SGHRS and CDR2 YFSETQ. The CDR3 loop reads CASSLARIGRTDTQYF. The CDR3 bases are TGCGCCAGCAGCTTGGCCAGGATCGGTCGCACAGATACGCAGTATTTT.

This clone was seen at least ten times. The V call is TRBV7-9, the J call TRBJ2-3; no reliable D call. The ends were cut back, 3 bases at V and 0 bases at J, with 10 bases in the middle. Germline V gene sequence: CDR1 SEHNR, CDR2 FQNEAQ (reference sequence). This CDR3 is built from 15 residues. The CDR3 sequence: CASSLASASTDTQYF. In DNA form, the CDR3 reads TGTGCCAGCAGCTTGGCCAGTGCTAGCACAGATACGCAGTATTTT.